This paragraph reports one T cell receptor (beta chain). Measured with immunoSEQ multiplex PCR; TCRdb has only the in-frame clones, and not every one. Here the sample spans around 37,000 clones, over 70% being singletons. This sample is part of a study of pediatric ulcerative colitis. The CDR3 totals 16 residues. From germline, CDR1 is PRHDT and CDR2 FYEKMQ (reference sequence). Trimming took off 3 bases at V and 3 bases at J, with 18 bases between the two ends. During colonoscopy, one to two rectal pinch biopsies were collected. The receptor was isolated from a boy between 10 and 17 years old with severe ulcerative colitis. The sample comprised gut tissue. The rearrangement links TRBV13 to TRBJ2-7; tentatively, D is TRBD1 (6 bases). The CDR3, as DNA: TGTGCCAGCAGCTTGGGCCGTGGGGGCCTTTTCTACGAGCAGTACTTC. Protein sequence: CASSLGRGGLFYEQYF.